This T cell receptor beta chain appears in the sequencing data of a study of blood T cell repertoires in COVID-19. About the study: The United States, Italy and Spain provided the acute and convalescent COVID-19 samples.

In the authors' workflow: Reference gene primer amplification gave estimated nucleated cell counts. Sequencing was performed with immunoSEQ multiplex PCR; in TCRdb, only in-frame clones are kept and a portion is missing. Clone size and the V and J calls come from that table; the DNA yielded D and trimming. The sample records around 50,000 clones, 88% being singletons. The sample comprised peripheral blood. The source is a human donor in a cohort sampled during active COVID-19.

The CDR3 DNA reads as TGTGCCAGCAGCCAGGGACAGGGGAATCAGCCCCAGCATTTT. It is translated as CASSQGQGNQPQHF. This chain connects TRBV3-1 (or the pseudogene TRBV3-2) to TRBJ1-5; TRBD1 matches 10 bases. CDR1 is LGHDT, CDR2 YNNKEL, per germline (reference sequence). Unmatched junction bases numbered 0, after V lost 3 bases and J lost 4 bases. The CDR3 runs to 14 residues.